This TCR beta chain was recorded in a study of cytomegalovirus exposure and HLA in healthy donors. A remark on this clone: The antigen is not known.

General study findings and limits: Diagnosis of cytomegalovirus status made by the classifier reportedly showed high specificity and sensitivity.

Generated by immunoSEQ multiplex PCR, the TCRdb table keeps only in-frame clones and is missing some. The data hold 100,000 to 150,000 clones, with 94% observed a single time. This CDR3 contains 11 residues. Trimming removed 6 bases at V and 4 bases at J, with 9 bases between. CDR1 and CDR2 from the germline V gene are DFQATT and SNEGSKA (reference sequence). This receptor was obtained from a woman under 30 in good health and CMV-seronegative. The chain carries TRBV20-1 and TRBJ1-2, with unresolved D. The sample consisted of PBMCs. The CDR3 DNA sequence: TGCAGTGCCAAACAGATCTATGGCTACACCTTC. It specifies CSAKQIYGYTF.